This TCR beta chain was recorded in a study of neoadjuvant anti-PD-1 for oral cavity cancer (dated by TCRdb to about 2021). Turning to the overall study: Patients mostly received three to four biweekly doses of nivolumab at 3 mg/kg before curative-intent surgical resection. Under RECIST 1.1, patients with complete response, partial response or stable disease were classed as responders, and patients with progression were classed as non-responders. There were more than 10 patients in the parent correlative cohort, and the response rate was over 25%. For patients who did not progress, a fourth nivolumab dose was given around day 43, followed by definitive surgical resection on days 50-56.

The sample's time point, from its label and the paper: after neoadjuvant nivolumab, at surgical resection. None of the patients had received prior systemic or radiation treatment, and all were newly diagnosed with stage II-IVA oral cavity squamous cell carcinoma. The cohort was composed of patients with HPV-negative, locally advanced oral cavity squamous cell carcinoma. Samples came from a longitudinal correlative study of a single-arm phase II trial of neoadjuvant nivolumab in oral cavity squamous cell carcinoma. Subject-matched pre- and post-treatment PBMCs and tumors from three responders and three non-responders underwent genomic DNA-based TCRbeta sequencing. Genomic DNA was isolated from tumor tissue using the Maxwell RSC DNA from Tissue kit. This clone was seen only a few times. What antigen it recognizes has not been identified. Per-nucleotide qualities are absent, and no much larger clonotype sits a single base away.

Survey sequencing of tumors used two replicates per sample, and the tumor libraries mostly started from 4.5 to 5.5 ug of input genomic DNA. The immunoSEQ hsTCRbeta kit was used to prepare TCRbeta libraries according to the manufacturer's instructions. The completed libraries were mixed into a single pool at 3 nM, then sequenced with an Illumina NovaSeq 6000 S4 flow cell. Processing in the source paper ran as follows. The immunoSEQ Analyzer handled quality control and preprocessing of the raw data. The analysis was restricted to productive rearrangements, with each unique CDR3 amino acid sequence defining a clonotype. Repertoire clonality was estimated as the Gini-Simpson index, which was computed with the R package tcR. Student's t test was used to compare Gini indices, and Pearson correlation was used to assess associations with tumor size change. The immuneACCESS repertoire file appears here via TCRdb, limited to in-frame rearrangements. These files lack a portion of the clones; in checked studies, under half of the deficit traces to unresolved V genes, and the cause of the others is not known. From that table come the V and J calls and clone size; the DNA was used to work out D and trimming. The sample data list about 1,400 clones, and 53% of these were observed just once. The ten most abundant clones make up about a sixth of the sample.

General conclusions and limits of the study: Only a few patients per response group were included in the TCR analyses, and the authors called for validation in larger cohorts. Higher pretreatment blood TCRbeta clonality and lower post-treatment tumor TCRbeta clonality were correlated with higher pretreatment blood Treg/Th17 ratios. Greater tumor shrinkage correlated with larger post-treatment sizes of preexisting intratumoral clones, which suggests that expansion of preexisting clones contributed to response.

CDR1 and CDR2, per the germline V gene, are SGHVS and FNYEAQ. The CDR3 contains 14 residues, cysteine and phenylalanine counted. Here the CDR3 DNA is all that survives: 42 bases in frame from base 1. V lost 6 bases and J lost 4 bases, and the count of bases not matched to a germline gene is 4. The receptor was isolated from a person aged 40-85 years with oral cavity squamous cell carcinoma. Recombination linked TRBV7-6 to TRBJ2-5; 11 bases in the junction line up with TRBD2. Material: tumor tissue, obtained after nivolumab (anti-PD-1) treatment. The CDR3 reads CASSSGLAGETQYF. The DNA is as follows: TGTGCCAGCAGTTCAGGACTAGCGGGAGAGACCCAGTACTTC.